These 13 T cell receptor beta chains were sequenced from one sample in a study of blood T cell dynamics during melanoma immunotherapy. Measured with immunoSEQ multiplex PCR; TCRdb has only the in-frame clones, and not every one. The sample holds approximately 13,000 clones; about 86% are singletons and the top ten take about 4.3%. Time point meaning: pre-treatment baseline. Here the sequenced sample was blood, taken from a patient treated with checkpoint blockade. These receptors were collected from a human donor with melanoma.

The chain uses TRBV11-2 and TRBJ2-1; 10 nucleotides align to TRBD2. The CDR3 extends over 20 amino acids. V lost 0 bases to trimming and J lost 2 bases; unmatched junction nucleotides: 13. CDR1 is SGHAT, CDR2 FQNNGV, per germline. The CDR3: CASSLEVRLAGAVTYNEQFF. In DNA, the CDR3 is TGTGCCAGCAGCTTAGAGGTCCGGCTAGCGGGGGCCGTAACCTACAATGAGCAGTTCTTC.

The chain combines TRBV6-5 with TRBJ2-1, with D perhaps being TRBD1 or TRBD2 (5 bases each). The length of the CDR3 is 12 residues. Per the germline V gene, CDR1 is MNHEY and CDR2 is SVGAGI. Trimming left V 0 bases short and J 12 bases short, with 9 bases between. DNA for the CDR3: TGTGCCAGCAGTTACTCGGCAGGGAGGCAGTTCTTC. Protein sequence: CASSYSAGRQFF.

The chain carries TRBV5-1 and TRBJ2-2, with TRBD1 as a possible D gene (6 bases). The CDR3 is made up of 15 amino acids. Per germline, CDR1 SGHRS and CDR2 YFSETQ. V was trimmed by 0 bases and J by 3 bases, leaving 9 bases between them. The CDR3 nucleotides read TGCGCCAGCAGCTTGGGACAGGTTCACACCGGGGAGCTGTTTTTT. It specifies CASSLGQVHTGELFF.

For the CDR3, the DNA is TGTGCCAGCAGCTTAGTCGCGGACAGGGCTTATGGCTACACCTTC. This codes for CASSLVADRAYGYTF. This sequence joins TRBV7-2 and TRBJ1-2; 8 bases match TRBD1. Trimming took 1 base from V and 5 from J; bases not matched to a gene: 6. The CDR3 spans 15 residues. Germline V gene data show CDR1 as SGHTA and CDR2 as FQGNSA.

The V call is TRBV27, the J call TRBJ2-5; D not certain. The CDR3 totals 15 residues. From germline, CDR1 is MNHEY and CDR2 SMNVEV (reference sequence). V was pared by 5 bases and J by 0 bases, with 13 bases between. The CDR3 protein is CASSPRRAHQETQYF. DNA for the CDR3: TGTGCCAGCAGTCCCAGACGGGCTCACCAAGAGACCCAGTACTTC.

This chain uses TRBV5-1 with TRBJ1-2; D might be TRBD1 (6 bases). Trimming cost V 0 bases and J 7 bases, with 10 bases left between them. Germline V lookup: CDR1 SGHRS, CDR2 YFSETQ. This CDR3 comprises 13 residues. The CDR3 region is CASSLDRDSGYTF. In DNA, the CDR3 is TGCGCCAGCAGCTTGGACAGGGATAGTGGCTACACCTTC.

This clone was recorded a few times. The chain employs TRBV5-1 and TRBJ1-3; possibly TRBD1 for D (5 bases). CDR1 is SGHRS and CDR2 is YFSETQ in the germline V gene. Trimming removed 0 bases from V and 4 bases from J, with 17 bases in between. The CDR3 runs to 17 residues. DNA for the CDR3: TGCGCCAGCAGCTTGGACGCGGGGGGAAGGACCGGAAACACCATATATTTT. It is translated as CASSLDAGGRTGNTIYF. Drawing the rest from reference TRBV5-1 and TRBJ1-3, the complete variable domain is KAGVTQTPRYLIKTRGQQVTLSCSPISGHRSVSWYQQTPGQGLQFLFEYFSETQRNKGNFPGRFSGRQFSNSRSEMNVSTLELGDSALYLCASSLDAGGRTGNTIYFGEGSWLTVV.

The chain employs TRBV12-5 and TRBJ1-1, with TRBD1 as a possible D gene (5 bases). The V end lost 6 bases, the J end lost 2 bases, and 19 bases lay between the germline ends. Germline V CDR1 and CDR2: LGHNT, FRNRAP. The CDR3 is 16 amino acids. CDR3 protein: CASGYIAGHRNTEAFF. The CDR3 DNA is TGTGCTAGTGGATACATAGCCGGACACAGAAACACTGAAGCTTTCTTT.

The CDR3 is CASSRGPVNEQFF. CDR3 nucleotides: TGTGCCAGCAGCAGAGGACCCGTGAATGAGCAGTTCTTC. The V and J genes are TRBV7-7 and TRBJ2-1, with D unclear. The germline gives CDR1 SSHAT, CDR2 FNYEAQ (reference sequence). Trimming left V 5 bases short and J 7 bases short, with 12 bases between. The CDR3 extends over 13 amino acids. The whole variable domain, remainder taken from reference TRBV7-7 and TRBJ2-1, is GAGVSQSPRYKVTKRGQDVTLRCDPISSHATLYWYQQALGQGPEFLTYFNYEAQPDKSGLPSDRFSAERPEGSISTLTIQRTEQRDSAMYRCASSRGPVNEQFFGPGTRLTVL.

V gene TRBV11-2 combines with J gene TRBJ2-7; 13 bases fit TRBD2. The CDR3 is made up of 16 amino acids. In germline, CDR1 is SGHAT, CDR2 FQNNGV. J gave up 1 base and V 5 bases, and 5 bases lay outside the gene matches. The CDR3 loop is CASSGWGLAGSYEQYF. CDR3 nucleotides: TGTGCCAGCAGCGGATGGGGACTAGCGGGATCCTACGAGCAGTACTTC.

This clone was counted a single time. V is TRBV11-2 and J is TRBJ2-3, with TRBD2 matching 7 bases. Trimming took 4 bases from V and 2 from J; bases not matched to a gene: 12. Germline CDR1 is SGHAT and CDR2 is FQNNGV. There are 17 residues in the CDR3. CDR3: CASSWGGVRGYTDTQYF. The CDR3, as DNA: TGTGCCAGCAGCTGGGGTGGTGTGCGGGGGTACACAGATACGCAGTATTTT. The full variable domain, rest sourced from reference TRBV11-2 and TRBJ2-3, is EAGVAQSPRYKIIEKRQSVAFWCNPISGHATLYWYQQILGQGPKLLIQFQNNGVVDDSQLPKDRFSAERLKGVDSTLKIQPAKLEDSAVYLCASSWGGVRGYTDTQYFGPGTRLTVL.

This chain links TRBV7-9 with TRBJ2-1; the D gene is possibly TRBD1 (6 bases). The CDR3 is 15 amino acids. V was trimmed by 2 bases and J by 5 bases, leaving 13 bases between them. Germline CDR1 and CDR2: SEHNR and FQNEAQ (reference sequence). The CDR3, as DNA: TGTGCCAGCAGCTTATTCGCAGGGGAGAACAATGAGCAGTTCTTC. Translated: CASSLFAGENNEQFF. Combining the CDR3 with reference TRBV7-9 and TRBJ2-1 gives the whole variable domain DTGVSQNPRHKITKRGQNVTFRCDPISEHNRLYWYRQTLGQGPEFLTYFQNEAQLEKSRLLSDRFSAERPKGSFSTLEIQRTEQGDSAMYLCASSLFAGENNEQFFGPGTRLTVL.

V gene TRBV11-2 combines with J gene TRBJ2-7; 8 nucleotides agree with TRBD2. The length of the CDR3 is 15 residues. J gave up 7 bases and V 1 base, and 9 bases lay outside the gene matches. The germline V gene has CDR1 SGHAT and CDR2 FQNNGV. The CDR3 DNA is TGTGCCAGCAGCTTAGCCCGGGAGGGCTGGAGGGAGCAGTACTTC. Amino acid sequence: CASSLAREGWREQYF.